These T cell receptor beta chains were read from a single sample in a study of cytomegalovirus exposure and HLA in healthy donors. The assay was immunoSEQ multiplex PCR, and TCRdb's table has in-frame clones only and misses some. The profile shows some 150,000 clones, approximately 82% of them singletons. Specimen: PBMCs. The receptor source for this set is a male donor in good health and CMV-seronegative. Both conserved end residues are part of each CDR3. Each record gives: J gene, D gene, clone size, V gene, CDR3 DNA, CDR3 protein. The D gene is left open where the match is weak. Only part of the rows carry a size: once, few, many, or a class if the clone is expanded.

j_gene: TRBJ2-7; d_gene: TRBD1; abundance: -; v_gene: TRBV7-9; CDR3nt: TGTGCCAGCAGCTTAGCGGGACAGGGGGACTACGAGCAGTACTTC; CDR3aa: CASSLAGQGDYEQYF
j_gene: TRBJ1-1; d_gene: -; abundance: once; v_gene: TRBV14; CDR3nt: TGTGCCAGCAGCCCTAGGGGGGGGAACACTGAAGCTTTCTTT; CDR3aa: CASSPRGGNTEAFF
j_gene: TRBJ1-1; d_gene: TRBD1; abundance: once; v_gene: TRBV7-6; CDR3nt: TGTGCCAGCAGCCCGCTTACCATGACAGGGCATTTGAGCACTGAAGCTTTCTTT; CDR3aa: CASSPLTMTGHLSTEAFF
j_gene: TRBJ1-4; d_gene: -; abundance: -; v_gene: TRBV5-5; CDR3nt: TGTGCCAGCAGCCTCACGGGGGACGGTAATGAAAAACTGTTTTTT; CDR3aa: CASSLTGDGNEKLFF
j_gene: TRBJ1-1; d_gene: TRBD1; abundance: few; v_gene: TRBV5-4; CDR3nt: TGTGCCAGCAGCCCAGGGGGCACTGAAGCTTTCTTT; CDR3aa: CASSPGGTEAFF
j_gene: TRBJ1-4; d_gene: -; abundance: -; v_gene: TRBV6-1; CDR3nt: TGTGCCAGCAGCCTAGGAATTGGAGAAAAACTGTTTTTT; CDR3aa: CASSLGIGEKLFF
j_gene: TRBJ2-1; d_gene: -; abundance: -; v_gene: TRBV5-5; CDR3nt: TGTGCCAGCAGCTTGGGCGGTAGGGAGCAGTTCTTC; CDR3aa: CASSLGGREQFF
j_gene: TRBJ2-5; d_gene: TRBD2; abundance: -; v_gene: TRBV4-3; CDR3nt: TGCGCCAGCAGCCAAGTGTGGGGGGAGGGCCTGAAGACCCAGTACTTC; CDR3aa: CASSQVWGEGLKTQYF
j_gene: TRBJ2-5; d_gene: -; abundance: -; v_gene: TRBV30; CDR3nt: TGTGCCTGGAGTGATTATCAAGAGACCCAGTACTTC; CDR3aa: CAWSDYQETQYF
j_gene: TRBJ2-2; d_gene: TRBD1; abundance: -; v_gene: TRBV9; CDR3nt: TGTGCCAGCACGCCGAGGGACAGGGGGAACACCGGGGAGCTGTTTTTT; CDR3aa: CASTPRDRGNTGELFF
j_gene: TRBJ1-1; d_gene: TRBD1; abundance: -; v_gene: TRBV7-9; CDR3nt: TGTGCCAGCAGCGACAGACAGGGGGCGAGGGGTTTCTTT; CDR3aa: CASSDRQGARGFF
j_gene: TRBJ2-7; d_gene: TRBD2; abundance: few; v_gene: TRBV29-1; CDR3nt: TGCAGCGTTGCGGGAGGGTGGGTGGACGAGCAGTACTTC; CDR3aa: CSVAGGWVDEQYF
j_gene: TRBJ2-1; d_gene: -; abundance: -; v_gene: TRBV4-1; CDR3nt: TGCGCCAGCAGCCAGGTGGATTTAGGGCTAGCTTACGGTGAGCAGTTCTTC; CDR3aa: CASSQVDLGLAYGEQFF
j_gene: TRBJ2-1; d_gene: -; abundance: few; v_gene: TRBV4-2; CDR3nt: TGTGCCAGCAGCCAAGATCCTTCCGCGGGCTACAATGAGCAGTTCTTC; CDR3aa: CASSQDPSAGYNEQFF
j_gene: TRBJ1-5; d_gene: -; abundance: once; v_gene: TRBV6-8; CDR3nt: TGTGCCAGCAGACATGCCGGGACAAACAATCAGCCCCAGCATTTT; CDR3aa: CASRHAGTNNQPQHF
j_gene: TRBJ1-2; d_gene: TRBD1; abundance: -; v_gene: TRBV7-2; CDR3nt: TGTGCCAGCAGCGCGGGACAGGGTTTACGTGGCTACACCTTC; CDR3aa: CASSAGQGLRGYTF
j_gene: TRBJ2-1; d_gene: -; abundance: -; v_gene: TRBV6-6; CDR3nt: TGTGCCAGCAGCATGTACAATGAGCAGTTCTTC; CDR3aa: CASSMYNEQFF
j_gene: TRBJ2-3; d_gene: TRBD2; abundance: -; v_gene: TRBV2; CDR3nt: TGTGCCAGCAGTGACCCCGGGACTAGTACAGATACGCAGTATTTT; CDR3aa: CASSDPGTSTDTQYF
j_gene: TRBJ1-1; d_gene: -; abundance: -; v_gene: TRBV6-1; CDR3nt: TGTGCCAGCAGTAGGGTAGGGGTCAACACTGAAGCTTTCTTT; CDR3aa: CASSRVGVNTEAFF
j_gene: TRBJ2-5; d_gene: -; abundance: -; v_gene: TRBV10-3; CDR3nt: TGTGCCATCAGTGAGTACAGGACAGTTCAGGGGGAGACCCAGTACTTC; CDR3aa: CAISEYRTVQGETQYF
j_gene: TRBJ2-5; d_gene: -; abundance: -; v_gene: TRBV21-1; CDR3nt: TGTGCCAGCAGCACAAGGCGAGGGACAGGGGTCGAGACCCAGTACTTC; CDR3aa: CASSTRRGTGVETQYF
j_gene: TRBJ1-4; d_gene: TRBD1; abundance: -; v_gene: TRBV15; CDR3nt: TGTGCCACCAGCAGGGACAGGACAACTAATGAAAAACTGTTTTTT; CDR3aa: CATSRDRTTNEKLFF
j_gene: TRBJ1-2; d_gene: -; abundance: -; v_gene: TRBV6-6; CDR3nt: TGTGCCAGCAGTTATGCCAGGGCATATGGCTACACCTTC; CDR3aa: CASSYARAYGYTF
j_gene: TRBJ2-7; d_gene: TRBD1; abundance: -; v_gene: TRBV2; CDR3nt: TGTGCCAGCAGTTCACAGGGGGCTCTAGCCTACGAGCAGTACTTC; CDR3aa: CASSSQGALAYEQYF
j_gene: TRBJ1-1; d_gene: -; abundance: -; v_gene: TRBV5-1; CDR3nt: TGCGCCAGCAGCTCCCAGGGGTCGGGCACTGAAGCTTTCTTT; CDR3aa: CASSSQGSGTEAFF
j_gene: TRBJ2-3; d_gene: TRBD2; abundance: once; v_gene: TRBV9; CDR3nt: TGTGCCAGCAGCGCCTCCGGGACTAGCGGGGGGGGCACAGATACGCAGTATTTT; CDR3aa: CASSASGTSGGGTDTQYF
j_gene: TRBJ2-1; d_gene: TRBD2; abundance: few; v_gene: TRBV11-2; CDR3nt: TGTGCCAGCAGCCCCGGACTAGCGGTTTACAATGAGCAGTTCTTC; CDR3aa: CASSPGLAVYNEQFF
j_gene: TRBJ1-2; d_gene: -; abundance: -; v_gene: TRBV6-1; CDR3nt: TGTGCCAGCAGTGAAAACAGGGCCCCATTATATGGCTACACCTTC; CDR3aa: CASSENRAPLYGYTF
j_gene: TRBJ1-1; d_gene: -; abundance: -; v_gene: TRBV2; CDR3nt: TGTGCCAGCAGTGTGGAGCAGGGTGGCGCTGAAGCTTTCTTT; CDR3aa: CASSVEQGGAEAFF